These 29 T cell receptor beta chains came from one sample sequenced in a study of CD8 T cells in Susac syndrome. Random-hexamer reverse transcription was applied to 0.5 to 1 ug RNA. TCRdb recomputed calls from the immunoSEQ multiplex PCR reads with MiXCR, one row per CDR3 protein. Of about 190,000 distinct CDR3 sequences in the sample, approximately 95% were seen once. The specimen was CD4+ T cells from PBMCs. These receptors were collected from a human donor in good health.

This chain links TRBV5-4 with TRBJ2-5; D possibly corresponds to TRBD2 (6 bases). Trimming removed 0 bases from V and 7 bases from J, with 13 bases in between. Germline V gene lookup returns CDR1 SGHNT and CDR2 YYREEE (reference sequence). The CDR3 is made up of 14 amino acids. CDR3 region: CASSLERAGGTQYF. The CDR3 region has the DNA TGTGCCAGCAGCTTGGAGCGGGCTGGGGGGACCCAGTACTTC.

V is TRBV7-9 and J is TRBJ1-3; D is uncertain. The CDR3 is 15 amino acids. Trimming removed 5 bases from V and 2 bases from J, with 13 bases in between. Per the germline V gene, CDR1 is SEHNR and CDR2 is FQNEAQ (reference sequence). CDR3 sequence reads: CASSPSGQAGNTIYF. The CDR3 nucleotides read TGTGCCAGCAGCCCTTCGGGCCAAGCTGGAAACACCATATATTTT.

The chain carries TRBV2 and TRBJ2-7; 8 positions match TRBD1. The germline V gene encodes CDR1 SNHLY and CDR2 FYNNEI. With 8 bases clipped from V and 2 bases from J, the junction kept 20 bases outside the gene matches. The CDR3 loop spans 18 amino acids. The chain's CDR3 is CASGPVSTGDWVTYEQYF. The DNA of the CDR3 is TGTGCCAGCGGTCCGGTCTCGACAGGGGATTGGGTGACCTACGAGCAGTACTTC.

V usage is TRBV6-2 or TRBV6-3 and J usage is TRBJ1-1; a possible D gene is TRBD1 (6 bases). In germline, CDR1 is MNHEY, CDR2 SVGEGT. Trimming stripped 6 bases from V and 6 bases from J, with 23 bases between. This CDR3 region has 16 residues. The CDR3 DNA sequence: TGTGCCAGCAGACCACAATGGAGGGGGATAAGCCCTGAAGCTTTCTTT. It translates to CASRPQWRGISPEAFF.

The chain links TRBV13 to TRBJ1-1; D uncertain. The V gene lost 7 bases and the J gene lost 7 bases, with 16 bases spanning the gap. Looked up from germline, CDR1 is PRHDT and CDR2 is FYEKMQ (reference sequence). CDR3 length equals 13 residues. For the CDR3, the DNA is TGTGCCAGCACCTCCCCGGGCGGTGGTGAAGCTTTCTTT. The encoded protein is CASTSPGGGEAFF.

This chain joins TRBV12-3 or TRBV12-4 and TRBJ1-2, with D possibly TRBD1 on 6 matching bases. The V end was cut by 3 bases, the J end by 4 bases, with 9 bases between. CDR3 length: 13 amino acids. The DNA for the CDR3 is TGTGCCAGCAGTTTTGTGGGGGCCTATGGCTACACCTTC. It yields the protein CASSFVGAYGYTF.

This sequence joins TRBV12-3 or TRBV12-4 and TRBJ2-7; the D is unclear. Trimming cost V 2 bases and J 3 bases, with 14 bases left between them. The CDR3 has 15 amino acids. The DNA of the CDR3 is TGTGCCAGCAGTTTAAACAGTGGCGGCAACTACGAGCAGTACTTC. Its translation: CASSLNSGGNYEQYF.

The rearrangement links TRBV29-1 to TRBJ2-5; TRBD2 agrees at 9 bases. The V gene's germline CDR1 is SQVTM and CDR2 ANQGSEA. V shed 5 bases and J 5 bases; nucleotides not matched to a gene: 9. This CDR3 region has 14 residues. CDR3: CSVTKGLAGETQYF. CDR3 DNA: TGCAGCGTTACCAAGGGACTAGCCGGGGAGACCCAGTACTTC.

The chain uses TRBV19 and TRBJ1-4, with TRBD1 as a possible D gene (6 bases). The CDR3 is 15 residues long. Germline loops: CDR1 LNHDA, CDR2 SQIVND (reference sequence). Between the trimmed V and J ends, which lost 0 bases and 6 bases, there was a span of 11 bases. The chain's CDR3 is CASSIEDRGYEKLFF. Written as DNA, the CDR3 is TGTGCCAGTAGTATAGAGGACAGAGGATATGAAAAACTGTTTTTT.

This chain connects TRBV6-5 to TRBJ2-2; 14 nucleotides line up with TRBD2. Germline-derived CDR1 and CDR2 are MNHEY and SVGAGI. Losses at the gene ends were 4 bases for V and 2 bases for J; bases not matched to a gene: 3. The CDR3 loop spans 17 amino acids. CDR3 coding DNA: TGTGCCAGCAGTTCGGGACTAGCGGGGGCCAACACCGGGGAGCTGTTTTTT. Protein: CASSSGLAGANTGELFF.

The chain recombines TRBV10-3 with TRBJ2-5; D uncertain. Trimming cost V 2 bases and J 1 base, with 8 bases left between them. This CDR3 is 14 amino acids long. Germline-derived CDR1 and CDR2 are ENHRY and SYGVKD. The CDR3 reads CAISENSLQETQYF. The CDR3 nucleotides read TGTGCCATCAGTGAGAACAGCCTCCAAGAGACCCAGTACTTC.

This clonotype is a singleton in its sample. J is TRBJ2-1 and V is TRBV6-2 or TRBV6-3; 10 bases match TRBD2. This CDR3 has 18 residues. From germline, CDR1 is MNHEY and CDR2 SVGEGT. V trimming: 1 base; J trimming: 5 bases; junction bases outside the gene matches: 11. The CDR3 here is CASSYFAASGGRDNEQFF. DNA of the CDR3: TGTGCCAGCAGTTACTTCGCGGCTAGCGGGGGTCGGGACAATGAGCAGTTCTTC.

The chain recombines TRBV23-1 with TRBJ1-5; TRBD1 is a possible D gene (6 bases). TRBV23-1 is known as an ORF, though its function is uncertain. The CDR3 runs 14 residues. V shed 2 bases and J shed 5 bases, with 10 bases lying between them. The CDR3 DNA follows: TGCGCCAGCAGTCAAAGAACAGGGCATCAGCCCCAGCATTTT. Translating it yields CASSQRTGHQPQHF.

The chain is built from TRBV4-2 and TRBJ2-6; D is unresolved. Germline CDR1 reads LGHNA; CDR2 reads YNFKEQ. This CDR3 region has 17 residues. Between the trimmed V and J ends, which lost 1 base and 0 bases, there was a span of 10 bases. CDR3 protein: CASSQGHAASGANVLTF. The CDR3, as DNA: TGTGCCAGCAGCCAAGGGCACGCAGCCTCTGGGGCCAACGTCCTGACTTTC.

This clonotype was picked up one time. The V gene is TRBV9, the J gene TRBJ1-2; D is undetermined. The V end was cut by 3 bases, the J end by 4 bases, with 16 bases between. The CDR3 length is 15 residues. Germline loops: CDR1 SGDLS, CDR2 YYNGEE. The CDR3 coding sequence is TGTGCCAGCAGCGCCCAATGGGGAAGCACCTATGGCTACACCTTC. Encoded protein: CASSAQWGSTYGYTF.

The chain recombines TRBV15 with TRBJ2-2; 9 positions agree with TRBD1. CDR3 length equals 15 residues. Germline V lookup: CDR1 LNHNV, CDR2 YYDKDF (reference sequence). Unmatched junction bases numbered 3, after V lost 2 bases and J lost 5 bases. Here the CDR3 reads CATSRWDRATGELFF. DNA for the CDR3: TGTGCCACCAGCAGATGGGACAGGGCGACCGGGGAGCTGTTTTTT.

This chain links TRBV6-6 with TRBJ2-7, with D possibly being TRBD1 (5 bases). The CDR3 extends over 15 amino acids. The V gene's germline CDR1 is MNHNY and CDR2 SVGAGI (reference sequence). V was clipped by 5 bases and J by 6 bases, with 20 bases between them. The CDR3 nucleotides read TGTGCCAGCAGTGGGCAGGGCACCCAGTGGGGCGAGCAGTACTTC. Amino acid sequence: CASSGQGTQWGEQYF.

This chain connects TRBV29-1 to TRBJ2-1, with 12 bases fitting TRBD1. The germline V gene encodes CDR1 SQVTM and CDR2 ANQGSEA. V trimming: 7 bases; J trimming: 9 bases; junction bases outside the gene matches: 7. The CDR3 has 13 amino acids. CDR3 DNA: TGCAGCGGGGGACAGGGGGCGGGGGGTGAGCAGTTCTTC. Its translation is CSGGQGAGGEQFF.

This chain joins TRBV7-2 and TRBJ2-1; 9 bases map to TRBD1. The ends lost 4 bases at V and 2 bases at J; junction bases unmatched: 6. The CDR3 is 16 residues long. Germline assignment: CDR1 SGHTA and CDR2 FQGNSA. The CDR3 reads CASSYHRGLAYNEQFF. In DNA, the CDR3 is TGTGCCAGCAGCTACCACAGGGGGCTGGCCTACAATGAGCAGTTCTTC.

The chain combines TRBV7-9 with TRBJ1-3; D unclear. The ends were cut back, 1 base at V and 2 bases at J, with 6 bases in the middle. Germline V gene sequence: CDR1 SEHNR, CDR2 FQNEAQ (reference sequence). CDR3 length: 14 amino acids. Here the CDR3 reads CASSLVIPGNTIYF. The CDR3 coding sequence is TGTGCCAGCAGCTTAGTGATCCCTGGAAACACCATATATTTT.

The chain uses TRBV5-6 and TRBJ1-5, with unresolved D. CDR1 and CDR2 from the germline V gene are SGHDT and YYEEEE. V lost 4 bases, J lost 5 bases, and 13 bases lay in between. The CDR3 has 14 residues. CDR3 in DNA: TGTGCCAGCAGCGCGTTGGACGGTGATCAGCCCCAGCATTTT. This translates into CASSALDGDQPQHF.

This clonotype has just a few counts. The rearrangement links TRBV5-6 to TRBJ2-5; a possible D gene is TRBD2 (6 bases). The CDR3 consists of 14 residues. Germline values: CDR1 SGHDT, CDR2 YYEEEE. V lost 0 bases, J lost 2 bases, and 8 bases lay in between. The CDR3 nucleotides are TGTGCCAGCAGCTTGGGGGGGGTACAAGAGACCCAGTACTTC. Amino acid sequence: CASSLGGVQETQYF.

This clonotype was recorded once. This chain uses TRBV28 with TRBJ2-7; no reliable D call. V was shortened by 5 bases and J by 4 bases, with 12 bases between the two germline ends. CDR1 and CDR2 from the germline V gene are MDHEN and SYDVKM. The CDR3 totals 13 residues. The CDR3 is CASSAPFGYEQYF. The CDR3 DNA is TGTGCCAGCAGTGCCCCTTTCGGGTACGAGCAGTACTTC.

The chain has TRBV11-3 and TRBJ2-4; D may be TRBD1 (5 bases). CDR3 length: 16 amino acids. The V gene's germline CDR1 is SGHNT and CDR2 YENEEA. With 8 bases removed from V and 1 base from J, the gap between germline ends came to 18 bases. The CDR3 protein is CASGPIGSGAKNIQYF. The CDR3 region has the DNA TGTGCCAGCGGACCCATCGGTTCAGGGGCCAAAAACATTCAGTACTTC.

This clonotype was detected once. V and J are TRBV6-5 and TRBJ2-7; D remains unclear. Germline lookup yields CDR1 MNHEY and CDR2 SVGAGI. Trimming removed 4 bases at V and 3 bases at J, with 10 bases between. The CDR3 sequence is 13 residues long. The DNA for the CDR3 is TGTGCCAGCAGTTCTGCAGGCGGCTACGAGCAGTACTTC. Translated, it gives CASSSAGGYEQYF.

This chain links TRBV16 with TRBJ1-5, with D perhaps TRBD1 (6 bases). Trimming removed 7 bases at V and 3 bases at J, with 19 bases between. The CDR3 loop spans 16 amino acids. CDR1 and CDR2 from the germline V gene are KGHSY and FQNENV. The chain's CDR3 is CASNEKGRDTNQPQHF. DNA for the CDR3: TGTGCCAGCAACGAAAAAGGCCGGGACACCAATCAGCCCCAGCATTTT.

J is TRBJ1-5 and V is TRBV6-2 or TRBV6-3; D is possibly TRBD1 (5 bases). This CDR3 is 15 amino acids long. Germline V lookup: CDR1 MNHEY, CDR2 SVGEGT. V was trimmed by 4 bases and J by 5 bases, leaving 15 bases between them. This CDR3 reads CASSWTGTQDQPQHF. Here the CDR3 DNA reads TGTGCCAGCAGTTGGACCGGGACCCAGGATCAGCCCCAGCATTTT.

This chain joins TRBV28 and TRBJ2-7, with a weak D call TRBD2 (6 bases). Germline V gene data show CDR1 as MDHEN and CDR2 as SYDVKM. Trimming pared 4 bases from V and 1 base from J, leaving 14 bases between. CDR3 size: 15 residues. CDR3 loop: CASSSGGLSSYEQYV. CDR3 nucleotides: TGTGCCAGCAGTTCAGGAGGGCTTAGTTCCTACGAGCAGTACGTC.

This clonotype came up a few times. The CDR3 protein is CASSQRTVGETQYF. In nucleotides, the CDR3 is TGTGCCAGCAGCCAGCGGACAGTAGGGGAGACCCAGTACTTC. The gene calls are TRBV7-2 and TRBJ2-5, with TRBD1 as a possible D gene (6 bases). This CDR3 has 14 amino acids. The ends were cut back, 5 bases at V and 5 bases at J, with 15 bases in the middle. Germline CDR1 and CDR2: SGHTA and FQGNSA.